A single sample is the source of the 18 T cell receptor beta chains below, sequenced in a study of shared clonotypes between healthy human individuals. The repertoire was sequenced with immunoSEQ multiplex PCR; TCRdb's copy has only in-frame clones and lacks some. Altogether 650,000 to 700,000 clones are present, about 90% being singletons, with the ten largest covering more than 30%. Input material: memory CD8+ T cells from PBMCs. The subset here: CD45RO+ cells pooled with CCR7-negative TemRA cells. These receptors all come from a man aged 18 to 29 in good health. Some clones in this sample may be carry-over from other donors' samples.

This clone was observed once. The CDR3 spells CASSVRVTGELFF. CDR3 sequence (DNA): TGTGCCAGCAGTGTCAGGGTCACCGGGGAGCTGTTTTTT. This sequence joins TRBV6-5 and TRBJ2-2; D is perhaps TRBD1 (5 bases). Germline-derived CDR1 and CDR2 are MNHEY and SVGAGI. The ends were cut back, 5 bases at V and 4 bases at J, with 8 bases in the middle. This CDR3 has 13 amino acids.

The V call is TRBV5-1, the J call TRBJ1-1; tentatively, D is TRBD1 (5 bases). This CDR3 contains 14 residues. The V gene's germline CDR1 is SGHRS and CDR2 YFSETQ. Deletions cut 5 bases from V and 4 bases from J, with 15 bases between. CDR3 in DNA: TGCGCCAGCAGTCCACAGGATCGGAGCACTGAAGCTTTCTTT. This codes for CASSPQDRSTEAFF. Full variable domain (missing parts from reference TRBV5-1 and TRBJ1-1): KAGVTQTPRYLIKTRGQQVTLSCSPISGHRSVSWYQQTPGQGLQFLFEYFSETQRNKGNFPGRFSGRQFSNSRSEMNVSTLELGDSALYLCASSPQDRSTEAFFGQGTRLTVV.

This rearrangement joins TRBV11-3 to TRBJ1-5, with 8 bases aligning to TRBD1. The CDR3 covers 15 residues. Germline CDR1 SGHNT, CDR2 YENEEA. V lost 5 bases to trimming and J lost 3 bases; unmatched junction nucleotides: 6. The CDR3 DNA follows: TGTGCCAGCAGCACCTCAGGGGGCCACAATCAGCCCCAGCATTTT. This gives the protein CASSTSGGHNQPQHF.

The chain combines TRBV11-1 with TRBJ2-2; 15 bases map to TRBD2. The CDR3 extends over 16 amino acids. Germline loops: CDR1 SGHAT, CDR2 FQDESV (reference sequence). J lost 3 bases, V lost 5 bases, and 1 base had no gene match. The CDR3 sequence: CASSGLAGGYTGELFF. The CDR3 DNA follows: TGTGCCAGCAGCGGACTAGCGGGAGGGTACACCGGGGAGCTGTTTTTT.

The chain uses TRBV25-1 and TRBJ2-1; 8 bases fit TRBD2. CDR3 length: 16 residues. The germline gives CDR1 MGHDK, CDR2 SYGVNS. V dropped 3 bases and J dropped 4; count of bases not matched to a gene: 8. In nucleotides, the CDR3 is TGTGCCAGCAGTGATCCCCTACTAGCGGAGTACAATGAGCAGTTCTTC. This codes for CASSDPLLAEYNEQFF.

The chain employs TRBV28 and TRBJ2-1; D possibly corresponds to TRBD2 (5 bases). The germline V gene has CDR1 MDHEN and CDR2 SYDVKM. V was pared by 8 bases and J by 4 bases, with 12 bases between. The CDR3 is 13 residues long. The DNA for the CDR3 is TGTGCCAGCGACCAGGACTCGTACAATGAGCAGTTCTTC. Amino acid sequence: CASDQDSYNEQFF.

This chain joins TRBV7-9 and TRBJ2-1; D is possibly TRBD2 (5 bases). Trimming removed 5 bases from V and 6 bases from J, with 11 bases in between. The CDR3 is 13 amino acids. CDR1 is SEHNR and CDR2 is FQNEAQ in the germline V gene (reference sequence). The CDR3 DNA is TGTGCCAGCAGCCTTAGGGAGACCAATGAGCAGTTCTTC. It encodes CASSLRETNEQFF.

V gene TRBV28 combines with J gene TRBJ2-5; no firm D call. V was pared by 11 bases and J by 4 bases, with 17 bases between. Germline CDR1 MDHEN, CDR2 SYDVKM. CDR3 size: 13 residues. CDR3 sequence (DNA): TGTGCCTCCTCGGGCAGTTGGGTAGAGACCCAGTACTTC. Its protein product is CASSGSWVETQYF.

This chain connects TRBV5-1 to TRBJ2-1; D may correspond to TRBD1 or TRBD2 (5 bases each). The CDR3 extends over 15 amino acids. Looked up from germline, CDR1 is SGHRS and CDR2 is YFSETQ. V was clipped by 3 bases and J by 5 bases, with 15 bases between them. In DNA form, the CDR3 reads TGCGCCAGCAGCTACCGGGACGACGGAAACAATGAGCAGTTCTTC. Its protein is CASSYRDDGNNEQFF.

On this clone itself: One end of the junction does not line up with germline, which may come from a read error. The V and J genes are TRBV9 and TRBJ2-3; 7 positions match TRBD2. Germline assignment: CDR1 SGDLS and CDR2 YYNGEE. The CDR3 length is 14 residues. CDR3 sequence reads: CASSPSGRGNTQYF. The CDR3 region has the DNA TGTGCCAGCAGCCCCAGTGGGAGGGGAAATACACAGTATTTT.

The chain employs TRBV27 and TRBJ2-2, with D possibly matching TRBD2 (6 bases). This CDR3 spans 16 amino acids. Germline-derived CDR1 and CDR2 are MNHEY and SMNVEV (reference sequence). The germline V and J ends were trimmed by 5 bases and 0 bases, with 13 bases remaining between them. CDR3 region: CASSPREAPNTGELFF. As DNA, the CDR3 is TGTGCCAGCAGTCCCAGGGAGGCCCCGAACACCGGGGAGCTGTTTTTT.

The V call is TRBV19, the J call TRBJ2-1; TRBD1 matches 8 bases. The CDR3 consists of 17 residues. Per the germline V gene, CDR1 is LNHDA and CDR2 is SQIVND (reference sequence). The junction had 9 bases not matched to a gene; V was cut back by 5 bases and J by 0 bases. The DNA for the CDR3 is TGTGCCAGTAGTCCAGGGGGCAGAGTTAGCTCCTACAATGAGCAGTTCTTC. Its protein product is CASSPGGRVSSYNEQFF.

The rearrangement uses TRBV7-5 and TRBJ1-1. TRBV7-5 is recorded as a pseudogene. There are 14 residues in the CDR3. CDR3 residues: CVRSLARSYTEAFF. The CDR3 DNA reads TGTGTCAGAAGCTTAGCGCGCAGTTACACTGAAGCTTTCTTT.

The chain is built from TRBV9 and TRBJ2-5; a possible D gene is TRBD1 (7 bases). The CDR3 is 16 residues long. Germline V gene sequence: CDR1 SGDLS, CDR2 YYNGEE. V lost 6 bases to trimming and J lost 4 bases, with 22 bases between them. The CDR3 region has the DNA TGTGCCAGCAAGGGACAGTCGGGGGACGATGGAGAGACCCAGTACTTC. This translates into CASKGQSGDDGETQYF. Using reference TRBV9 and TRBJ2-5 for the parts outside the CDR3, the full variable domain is DSGVTQTPKHLITATGQRVTLRCSPRSGDLSVYWYQQSLDQGLQFLIQYYNGEERAKGNILERFSAQQFPDLHSELNLSSLELGDSALYFCASKGQSGDDGETQYFGPGTRLLVL.

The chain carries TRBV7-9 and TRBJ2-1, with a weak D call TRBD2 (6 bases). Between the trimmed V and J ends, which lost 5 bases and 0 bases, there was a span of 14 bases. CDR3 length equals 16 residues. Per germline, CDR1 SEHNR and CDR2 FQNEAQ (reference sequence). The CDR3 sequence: CASSLPRRASYNEQFF. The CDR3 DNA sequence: TGTGCCAGCAGCCTGCCAAGGAGGGCCTCCTACAATGAGCAGTTCTTC. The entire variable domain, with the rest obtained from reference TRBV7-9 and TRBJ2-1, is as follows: DTGVSQNPRHKITKRGQNVTFRCDPISEHNRLYWYRQTLGQGPEFLTYFQNEAQLEKSRLLSDRFSAERPKGSFSTLEIQRTEQGDSAMYLCASSLPRRASYNEQFFGPGTRLTVL.

The CDR3 region has the DNA TGTGCCAGTAGTATGACAGGGTCCCACGAGCAGTACTTC. As protein: CASSMTGSHEQYF. J is TRBJ2-7 and V is TRBV19; 7 bases are shared with TRBD1. The CDR3 totals 13 residues. The germline CDR1 and CDR2 sequences are LNHDA and SQIVND (reference sequence). Trimming removed 3 bases from V and 5 bases from J; junction bases left unmatched: 4.

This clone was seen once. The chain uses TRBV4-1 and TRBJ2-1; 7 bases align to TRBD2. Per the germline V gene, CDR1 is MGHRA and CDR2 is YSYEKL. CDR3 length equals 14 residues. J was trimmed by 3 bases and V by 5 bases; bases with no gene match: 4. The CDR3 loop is CASSSERDYNEQFF. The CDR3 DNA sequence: TGCGCCAGCAGCTCCGAGCGGGACTACAATGAGCAGTTCTTC.

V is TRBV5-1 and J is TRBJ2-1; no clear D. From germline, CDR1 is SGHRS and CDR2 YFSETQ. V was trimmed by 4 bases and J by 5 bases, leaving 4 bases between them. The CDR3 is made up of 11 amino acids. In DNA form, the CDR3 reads TGCGCCAGCAGCAGCGACAATGAGCAGTTCTTC. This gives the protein CASSSDNEQFF.